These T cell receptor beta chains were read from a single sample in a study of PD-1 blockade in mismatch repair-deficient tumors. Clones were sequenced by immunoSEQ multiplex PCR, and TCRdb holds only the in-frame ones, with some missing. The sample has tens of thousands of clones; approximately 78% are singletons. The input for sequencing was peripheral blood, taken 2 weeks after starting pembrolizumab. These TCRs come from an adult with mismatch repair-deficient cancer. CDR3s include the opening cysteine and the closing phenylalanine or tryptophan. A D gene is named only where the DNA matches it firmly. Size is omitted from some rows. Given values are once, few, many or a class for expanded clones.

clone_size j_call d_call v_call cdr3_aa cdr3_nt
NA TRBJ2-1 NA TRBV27 CASGLIASEQFF TGTGCCAGCGGGTTAATAGCGAGTGAGCAGTTCTTC
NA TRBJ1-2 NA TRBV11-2 CASSGVAYGYTF TGTGCCAGCAGCGGGGTAGCCTATGGCTACACCTTC
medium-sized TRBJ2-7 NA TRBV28 CASSSGVHEQYF TGTGCCAGCAGTTCAGGGGTCCACGAGCAGTACTTC
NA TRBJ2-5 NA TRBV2 CASRGDWVTQETQYF TGTGCCAGCAGGGGCGATTGGGTCACCCAAGAGACCCAGTACTTC
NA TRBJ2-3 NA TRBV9 CASSVGWADTQYF TGTGCCAGCAGCGTAGGCTGGGCAGATACGCAGTATTTT
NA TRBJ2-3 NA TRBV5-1 CASSLGPGTDTQYF TGCGCCAGCAGCTTGGGACCGGGGACGGATACGCAGTATTTT
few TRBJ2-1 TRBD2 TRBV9 CASSVGLANEQFF TGTGCCAGCAGCGTAGGACTAGCCAATGAGCAGTTCTTC
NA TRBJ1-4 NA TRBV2 CASSEESLREKLFF TGTGCCAGCAGCGAGGAAAGCTTGCGGGAAAAACTGTTTTTT
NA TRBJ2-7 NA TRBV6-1 CASSEASAVYEQYF TGTGCCAGCAGTGAGGCAAGCGCCGTCTACGAGCAGTACTTC
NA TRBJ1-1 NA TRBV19 CASSVSASLNTEAFF TGTGCCAGTAGTGTCTCGGCGTCACTGAACACTGAAGCTTTCTTT
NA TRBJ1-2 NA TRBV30 CAWSEGRRNYGYTF TGTGCCTGGAGTGAGGGTCGGAGAAACTATGGCTACACCTTC
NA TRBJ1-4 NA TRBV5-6 CASSLMDTDNEKLFF TGTGCCAGCAGCCTGATGGACACAGATAATGAAAAACTGTTTTTT
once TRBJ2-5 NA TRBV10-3 CAISDSGTPLLRQETQYF TGTGCCATCAGCGACTCCGGGACTCCCCTGCTTAGGCAAGAGACCCAGTACTTC
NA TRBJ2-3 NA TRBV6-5 CASSWTRSTITDTQYF TGTGCCAGCAGTTGGACTCGAAGCACCATCACAGATACGCAGTATTTT
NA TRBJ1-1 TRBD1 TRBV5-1 CASSFVGQGKNTEAFF TGCGCCAGCAGCTTTGTGGGACAGGGGAAGAACACTGAAGCTTTCTTT
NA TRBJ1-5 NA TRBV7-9 CASGHAGRDNQPQHF TGTGCCAGCGGTCACGCGGGGCGGGACAATCAGCCCCAGCATTTT
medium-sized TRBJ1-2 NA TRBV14 CASSQFDRHGYTF TGTGCCAGCAGCCAGTTTGACAGGCACGGCTACACCTTC
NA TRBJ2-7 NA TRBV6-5 CASSLRRAYEQYF TGTGCCAGCAGCTTAAGACGGGCCTACGAGCAGTACTTC
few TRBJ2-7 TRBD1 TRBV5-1 CASSSAGQAIYEQYF TGCGCCAGCAGCTCCGCGGGACAGGCGATCTACGAGCAGTACTTC
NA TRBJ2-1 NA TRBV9 CASSVARTSYNEQFF TGTGCCAGCAGCGTAGCCAGGACCTCCTACAATGAGCAGTTCTTC
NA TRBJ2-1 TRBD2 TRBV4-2 CASSPPSGLAGLGQFF TGTGCCAGCAGCCCCCCCTCGGGACTAGCGGGATTGGGGCAGTTCTTC
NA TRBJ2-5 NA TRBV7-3 CASSLTGLKTQYF TGTGCCAGCAGTTTAACAGGGTTAAAGACCCAGTACTTC
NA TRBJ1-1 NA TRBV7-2 CASRLQRGAGTEAFF TGTGCCAGCAGGCTCCAGAGGGGCGCCGGCACTGAAGCTTTCTTT
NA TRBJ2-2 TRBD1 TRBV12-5 CASGAPGTANTGELFF TGTGCTAGTGGTGCCCCCGGGACAGCTAACACCGGGGAGCTGTTTTTT
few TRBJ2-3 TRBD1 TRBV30 CAWTGGSDTQYF TGTGCCTGGACAGGGGGCTCAGATACGCAGTATTTT
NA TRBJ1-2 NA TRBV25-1 CASKGSGYTF TGTGCCAGCAAAGGGAGTGGCTACACCTTC
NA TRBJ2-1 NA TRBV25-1 CASSDRAYNEQFF TGTGCCAGCAGTGATCGGGCCTACAATGAGCAGTTCTTC
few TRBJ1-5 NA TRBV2 CASSEYQASGKPQHF TGTGCCAGCAGTGAGTACCAAGCCTCTGGGAAGCCCCAGCATTTT
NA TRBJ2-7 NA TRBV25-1 CASSEYDGAYEQYF TGTGCCAGCAGTGAATATGACGGGGCCTACGAGCAGTACTTC
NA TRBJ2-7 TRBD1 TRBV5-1 CASSVDRGPYEQYF TGCGCCAGCAGCGTGGACAGGGGGCCGTACGAGCAGTACTTC
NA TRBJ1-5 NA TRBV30 CAWSDRYNPLNQPQHF TGTGCCTGGAGCGACAGGTACAACCCCTTAAATCAGCCCCAGCATTTT
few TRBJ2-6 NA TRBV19 CASSTFDRTGANVLTF TGTGCCAGTAGTACCTTCGACAGGACTGGGGCCAACGTCCTGACTTTC
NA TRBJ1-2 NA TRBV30 CARRGARFSEDYTF TGTGCCCGCCGGGGGGCACGATTCAGTGAGGACTACACCTTC
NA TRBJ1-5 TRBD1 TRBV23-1 CASSRPGGTGILGNQPQHF TGCGCCAGCAGTCGTCCCGGCGGGACAGGGATTCTTGGCAATCAGCCCCAGCATTTT
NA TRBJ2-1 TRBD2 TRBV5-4 CASSLGGPRLAGVREQFF TGTGCCAGCAGCTTGGGGGGGCCACGGCTAGCGGGAGTGCGCGAGCAGTTCTTC
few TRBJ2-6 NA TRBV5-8 CASSLYQGVPGANVLTF TGTGCCAGCAGCTTGTATCAGGGCGTGCCTGGGGCCAACGTCCTGACTTTC
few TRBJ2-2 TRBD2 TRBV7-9 CASSPRENSGSAGELFF TGTGCCAGCAGCCCCCGGGAGAATAGCGGGAGCGCCGGGGAGCTGTTTTTT
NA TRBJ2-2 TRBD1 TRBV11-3 CASSFGQGASGELFF TGTGCCAGCAGCTTCGGGCAGGGGGCATCCGGGGAGCTGTTTTTT
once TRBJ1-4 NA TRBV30 CASHPGGQANEKLFF TGTGCCTCACACCCGGGGGGCCAAGCTAATGAAAAACTGTTTTTT
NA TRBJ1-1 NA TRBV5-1 CASSLEGSRGTEAFF TGCGCCAGCAGCTTGGAAGGGAGTCGTGGCACTGAAGCTTTCTTT